A selection of T cell receptor beta chains follows, all from one sample in a study of shared clonotypes between healthy human individuals. Data came from immunoSEQ multiplex PCR; TCRdb stores just in-frame clones and leaves some out. The sample lists about 520,000 clones, about 96% occurring once. What was sequenced was naive CD4+ T cells sorted from blood. The receptors derive from a woman in her 30s in good health. Both conserved end residues are part of each CDR3. Each record gives: CDR3 protein, CDR3 DNA, D gene, clone size, J gene, V gene. The D gene is left open where the match is weak. The size field is filled for only some rows; it gives once, few, many or a size class.

CASSSPGIGAFF,TGTGCCAGCAGTTCGCCGGGGATCGGAGCTTTCTTT,-,-,TRBJ1-1,TRBV28
CASSLGSTQYF,TGTGCCAGCAGTTTAGGTTCGACGCAGTATTTT,-,-,TRBJ2-3,TRBV27
CASSPYGGNEQFF,TGTGCCAGCAGTCCATATGGGGGGAATGAGCAGTTCTTC,-,-,TRBJ2-1,TRBV27
CASSEALRGYTF,TGTGCCAGCAGTGAAGCGCTTCGTGGCTACACCTTC,-,-,TRBJ1-2,TRBV6-1
CASIRTEVLYEQYF,TGTGCCAGCATACGGACTGAAGTTCTCTACGAGCAGTACTTC,-,-,TRBJ2-7,TRBV2
CASSLGRLGLSYEQYF,TGTGCCAGCAGCTTAGGGCGTTTGGGGCTCTCCTACGAGCAGTACTTC,-,-,TRBJ2-7,TRBV7-2
CAWSQGLGNTIYF,TGTGCCTGGAGTCAGGGTCTTGGAAACACCATATATTTT,-,-,TRBJ1-3,TRBV30
CASSLGVDTEAFF,TGTGCCAGCAGCTTAGGGGTGGACACTGAAGCTTTCTTT,-,once,TRBJ1-1,TRBV7-9
CASSHHPRRREGPNEQFF,TGCGCCAGCAGCCATCACCCCCGGAGGCGGGAGGGCCCCAATGAGCAGTTCTTC,TRBD2,-,TRBJ2-1,TRBV4-1
CASSPGTPLYEQYF,TGTGCCAGCAGCCCGGGGACTCCACTCTACGAGCAGTACTTC,-,once,TRBJ2-7,TRBV11-1
CASSIRDGTSEEQYF,TGTGCCAGCTCCATAAGAGACGGGACTTCAGAGGAGCAGTACTTC,-,-,TRBJ2-7,TRBV18
CASSSGFGGYTF,TGTGCCAGCAGCTCAGGGTTTGGTGGCTACACCTTC,-,-,TRBJ1-2,TRBV28
CASSLMGSEAFF,TGTGCCAGCAGCTTGATGGGTTCTGAAGCTTTCTTT,-,-,TRBJ1-1,TRBV7-9
CASSLVVGETEAFF,TGTGCCAGCAGCTTAGTTGTCGGGGAGACTGAAGCTTTCTTT,-,once,TRBJ1-1,TRBV11-2
CASSLLSGIDETQYF,TGTGCCAGCAGTTTATTAAGTGGGATCGACGAGACCCAGTACTTC,-,-,TRBJ2-5,TRBV27
CATSRDTGTANTEAFF,TGTGCCACCAGCAGGGACACCGGGACTGCGAACACTGAAGCTTTCTTT,-,-,TRBJ1-1,TRBV15
CASSPRERTGNNQPQHF,TGTGCCAGCTCACCACGGGAAAGGACAGGGAACAATCAGCCCCAGCATTTT,TRBD1,-,TRBJ1-5,TRBV18
CAWSRQGKAFF,TGTGCCTGGAGTCGACAGGGGAAAGCTTTCTTT,TRBD1,-,TRBJ1-1,TRBV30
CATRQFHSGANVLTF,TGTGCCACCCGACAGTTCCACTCTGGGGCCAACGTCCTGACTTTC,-,-,TRBJ2-6,TRBV27
CASSSLDRLYGYTF,TGTGCCAGCAGCTCCCTCGACCGACTCTATGGCTACACCTTC,-,-,TRBJ1-2,TRBV28
CASSFGRSNTGELFF,TGTGCCAGCAGTTTTGGACGTTCGAACACCGGGGAGCTGTTTTTT,-,-,TRBJ2-2,TRBV28
CSVVASGVYGYTF,TGCAGCGTTGTGGCGTCAGGCGTCTATGGCTACACCTTC,-,once,TRBJ1-2,TRBV29-1
CATQGEMNTGELFF,TGTGCCACCCAGGGGGAGATGAACACCGGGGAGCTGTTTTTT,TRBD1,-,TRBJ2-2,TRBV28
CASSFTGWNTEAFF,TGTGCCAGCAGCTTCACAGGCTGGAACACTGAAGCTTTCTTT,-,once,TRBJ1-1,TRBV11-2
CASSPGGESSGTIYF,TGTGCCAGCTCCCCAGGAGGGGAGTCGTCGGGCACCATATATTTT,-,-,TRBJ1-3,TRBV18
CASSPRGQGQKLFF,TGTGCCAGCAGCCCGCGGGGGCAGGGACAAAAACTGTTTTTT,-,-,TRBJ1-4,TRBV7-8
CASSRGTGGDLYGYTF,TGTGCCAGCAGTCGAGGGACAGGGGGCGACCTCTATGGCTACACCTTC,TRBD1,-,TRBJ1-2,TRBV28
CASSRTPANTEAFF,TGCGCCAGCAGCCGAACCCCTGCTAACACTGAAGCTTTCTTT,-,-,TRBJ1-1,TRBV5-1
CARNYSCRDGQPQHF,-,-,-,TRBJ1-5,TRBV6-5
CASSQSVGRQYEQYF,TGCGCCAGCAGTCAATCCGTAGGACGTCAATACGAGCAGTACTTC,-,once,TRBJ2-7,TRBV23-1
CASRTGGMNYGYTF,TGTGCCAGCAGGACCGGGGGTATGAACTATGGCTACACCTTC,-,-,TRBJ1-2,TRBV28
CASSKTGGGGNTIYF,TGTGCCAGCAGCAAGACAGGGGGCGGTGGAAACACCATATATTTT,TRBD1,once,TRBJ1-3,TRBV7-9
CASSNPGTNEKLFF,TGTGCCAGTAGTAACCCAGGGACTAATGAAAAACTGTTTTTT,-,-,TRBJ1-4,TRBV19
CASQGGSSGMQGMGTNEKLFF,TGTGCCAGCCAGGGGGGGTCTTCTGGTATGCAGGGAATGGGAACTAATGAAAAACTGTTTTTT,-,once,TRBJ1-4,TRBV12-1
CASSLGGGTEAFF,TGTGCCAGCAGCTTAGGGGGGGGCACTGAAGCTTTCTTT,-,-,TRBJ1-1,TRBV13
CASSLPGMNTEAFF,TGTGCCAGCAGTTTACCCGGGATGAACACTGAAGCTTTCTTT,-,-,TRBJ1-1,TRBV28
CASSLRTSGNTIYF,TGTGCCAGCAGCCTTCGGACGTCTGGAAACACCATATATTTT,-,-,TRBJ1-3,TRBV11-2
CASSIQDRLYGYTF,TGTGCCAGCAGTATACAGGACAGACTCTATGGCTACACCTTC,-,once,TRBJ1-2,TRBV28
CASSDDRMGYDYGYTF,TGTGCCAGCAGTGACGACAGGATGGGTTACGACTATGGCTACACCTTC,-,-,TRBJ1-2,TRBV2
CASSLVPDGTAFGQYF,TGCGCCAGCAGCTTGGTCCCCGACGGGACCGCATTCGGGCAGTACTTC,-,-,TRBJ2-5,TRBV5-1
CASRRTALQETQYF,TGTGCCAGCCGAAGGACAGCTTTACAAGAGACCCAGTACTTC,-,once,TRBJ2-5,TRBV19
CAISETSWAEQYF,TGTGCCATCAGTGAGACTAGTTGGGCCGAGCAGTACTTC,-,-,TRBJ2-7,TRBV10-3
CASSVSVSYEQYF,TGTGCCAGCAGTGTGTCTGTATCCTACGAGCAGTACTTC,-,-,TRBJ2-7,TRBV6-1
CASSVGGLAAGHTQYF,TGTGCCAGCAGCGTAGGGGGACTAGCGGCAGGCCATACGCAGTATTTT,TRBD2,-,TRBJ2-3,TRBV9
CASSFAPSGGGQGTQYF,TGTGCCAGCAGCTTCGCTCCTAGCGGGGGGGGGCAAGGGACCCAGTACTTC,TRBD2,-,TRBJ2-5,TRBV5-4
CASSRGGLNTEAFF,TGTGCCAGCAGCCGGGGGGGGCTGAACACTGAAGCTTTCTTT,-,-,TRBJ1-1,TRBV2
CASSFNGRGPDTQYF,TGTGCCAGCAGCTTTAACGGGAGAGGGCCAGATACGCAGTATTTT,-,-,TRBJ2-3,TRBV7-3
CASSSRGLPGEGYTF,TGCGCCAGCAGCTCTCGCGGGCTACCCGGAGAAGGCTACACCTTC,-,-,TRBJ1-2,TRBV5-1
CASSSLARGNQPQHF,TGTGCCAGCAGCAGTCTTGCCCGGGGCAATCAGCCCCAGCATTTT,-,-,TRBJ1-5,TRBV27
CASSLEAGTAPTGELFF,TGCGCCAGCAGCTTGGAAGCCGGGACTGCACCCACCGGGGAGCTGTTTTTT,-,-,TRBJ2-2,TRBV5-1
CASSIVESGPKNIQYF,TGTGCCAGTAGTATAGTAGAGTCTGGACCCAAAAACATTCAGTACTTC,-,-,TRBJ2-4,TRBV19
CAIETTGNTIYF,TGTGCCATCGAAACCACGGGAAACACCATATATTTT,-,-,TRBJ1-3,TRBV25-1
CASSGQTTGELFF,TGTGCCAGTAGTGGACAGACAACCGGGGAGCTGTTTTTT,-,-,TRBJ2-2,TRBV19
CASSLVSPIEAFF,TGTGCCAGCAGTTTAGTGTCCCCTATAGAAGCTTTCTTT,-,-,TRBJ1-1,TRBV28